This T cell receptor beta chain was obtained from a study of T-cell reconstitution after alpha-beta-depleted transplantation in children. Unique molecular identifiers were incorporated when the TCRbeta library was constructed. TCRdb reprocessed the PCR reads via MiXCR and lists one record per CDR3 protein. Altogether about 600,000 distinct CDR3 sequences are present, roughly 13% being singletons, with the ten largest covering over 2%. The V end lost 0 bases, the J end lost 7 bases, and 14 bases lay between the germline ends. The CDR3 has 15 amino acids. Germline loops: CDR1 SGDLS, CDR2 YYNGEE. The study, taken as a whole, reports: In patients about two months after transplant, alpha-beta T cells reportedly arose from several hundred expanded graft clones.

This clonotype showed up just a few times. No antigen is known for it. The chain recombines TRBV9 with TRBJ2-1, with D possibly called TRBD1 or TRBD2 (5 bases each). The source material was PBMCs, mostly from graft donor cells, sampled 360 days after TCRalphabeta/CD19-depleted stem cell transplant. This clonotype was sampled from a male patient younger than 18 who had a stem cell transplant for acute myeloid leukemia, so the T cells may come from the graft donor. CDR3 loop: CASSVGWGFQNEQFF. The CDR3 nucleotides read TGTGCCAGCAGCGTAGGTTGGGGGTTTCAGAATGAGCAGTTCTTC.